The 27 T cell receptor beta chains listed next were all sequenced from one sample in a study of PD-L1 blockade in urothelial cancer. Method: immunoSEQ multiplex PCR; TCRdb's copy keeps in-frame clones and lacks some. This table has about 82,000 clones, about nine tenths appearing once. The starting material was PBMCs, obtained around atezolizumab (anti-PD-L1) treatment. The source of these receptors is a woman in her 70s with urothelial cancer.

The CDR3 is CASSLRGLGGYTF. For the CDR3, the DNA is TGTGCCAGCAGTTTGAGGGGGCTCGGTGGCTACACCTTC. This rearrangement joins TRBV27 to TRBJ1-2; 7 bases are shared with TRBD1. CDR1 and CDR2 from the germline V gene are MNHEY and SMNVEV (reference sequence). This CDR3 contains 13 residues. J was trimmed by 7 bases and V by 3 bases; bases with no gene match: 5.

The J gene is TRBJ2-7, the V gene TRBV5-1, with 11 bases fitting TRBD1. The trim removed 0 bases at V and 3 bases at J, leaving 2 bases unmatched. This CDR3 is built from 15 residues. CDR1 SGHRS and CDR2 YFSETQ come from the germline V gene. The CDR3 bases are TGCGCCAGCAGCTTGGGGGACAGGGGGGGCTACGAGCAGTACTTC. It translates to CASSLGDRGGYEQYF.

The CDR3 DNA is TGTGCCAGCAGTCGGAAAGCGGGGGGGCCAACTGATACGCAGTATTTT. This codes for CASSRKAGGPTDTQYF. This chain uses TRBV2 with TRBJ2-3, with 10 bases identical to TRBD2. The CDR3 sequence is 16 residues long. Trimming removed 5 bases from V and 6 bases from J; junction bases left unmatched: 11. Germline lookup yields CDR1 SNHLY and CDR2 FYNNEI.

V usage is TRBV10-2 and J usage is TRBJ2-2; D is undetermined. This CDR3 has 14 residues. In germline, CDR1 is WSHSY, CDR2 SAAADI. Trimming took off 3 bases at V and 1 base at J, with 6 bases between the two ends. This chain's CDR3 is CASSDPGNTGELFF. The CDR3 DNA sequence: TGCGCCAGCAGTGACCCAGGGAACACCGGGGAGCTGTTTTTT.

This chain joins TRBV12-5 and TRBJ2-1; D perhaps matches TRBD2 (5 bases). Trimming cost V 0 bases and J 9 bases, with 21 bases left between them. The germline V gene encodes CDR1 LGHNT and CDR2 FRNRAP. The CDR3 runs 17 residues. The CDR3 nucleotides are TGTGCTAGTGGTTTGGTTGTGATGAGGGAGTTATGGGTTGAGCAGTTCTTC. This translates into CASGLVVMRELWVEQFF.

The V gene is TRBV2, the J gene TRBJ1-1; 7 positions match TRBD1. The V and J ends lost 6 bases and 1 base, in that order; junction bases with no gene match: 11. CDR3 size: 16 residues. Per the germline V gene, CDR1 is SNHLY and CDR2 is FYNNEI. CDR3 in DNA: TGTGCCAGCAGCAGACAGGGAAAGATGCGGAACACTGAAGCTTTCTTT. Protein: CASSRQGKMRNTEAFF.

J is TRBJ2-7 and V is TRBV9; D may be TRBD1 (7 bases). The germline V and J ends were trimmed by 4 bases and 3 bases, with 17 bases remaining between them. Germline V CDR1 and CDR2: SGDLS, YYNGEE. The CDR3 runs to 15 residues. The CDR3 DNA follows: TGTGCCAGCAGCCCCCAGGAGGGGGCCAACTACGAGCAGTACTTC. Encoded protein: CASSPQEGANYEQYF.

The CDR3 region is CASSDPGLPPYEQYF. The CDR3 coding sequence is TGCGCCAGCAGTGACCCGGGACTCCCACCCTACGAGCAGTACTTC. The V call is TRBV10-1, the J call TRBJ2-7, with a tentative D call TRBD2 (6 bases). This CDR3 region has 15 residues. The ends were cut back, 3 bases at V and 2 bases at J, with 14 bases in the middle. Looked up from germline, CDR1 is WNHNN and CDR2 is SYGVQD (reference sequence).

The chain has TRBV5-1 and TRBJ1-2, with D unresolved. This CDR3 comprises 14 residues. CDR1 and CDR2 (germline): SGHRS, YFSETQ. V lost 2 bases, J lost 8 bases, and 16 bases lay in between. DNA for the CDR3: TGCGCCAGCAGCTTAGGAACAGAATCTTTCGGCTACACCTTC. This encodes CASSLGTESFGYTF.

J is TRBJ2-7 and V is TRBV27; TRBD2 aligns across 7 bases. CDR1 and CDR2 from the germline V gene are MNHEY and SMNVEV (reference sequence). The length of the CDR3 is 15 residues. After removal of 3 bases from V and 2 bases from J, the junction contained 7 bases not matched to a gene. The CDR3 region is CASSLGGVTTYEQYF. The CDR3 DNA follows: TGTGCCAGCAGTTTGGGGGGGGTGACCACCTACGAGCAGTACTTC.

The rearrangement uses TRBV28 and TRBJ2-7, with 10 bases matching TRBD2. V lost 3 bases, J lost 5 bases, and 4 bases stayed unmatched. Germline lookup yields CDR1 MDHEN and CDR2 SYDVKM. This CDR3 is 14 amino acids long. Here the CDR3 DNA reads TGTGCCAGCAGTTTTACTAGCGGGAAACACGAGCAGTACTTC. Amino acids: CASSFTSGKHEQYF.

The genes are TRBV7-2 and TRBJ2-3; 11 bases are shared with TRBD2. With V trimmed by 4 bases and J by 6 bases, 9 bases remained unmatched. Germline values: CDR1 SGHTA, CDR2 FQGNSA. CDR3 length: 16 amino acids. The CDR3 region has the DNA TGTGCCAGCAGCTACTCTAGCGGGGGGTTCATGGATACGCAGTATTTT. It is translated as CASSYSSGGFMDTQYF.

The gene calls are TRBV7-2 and TRBJ2-7; 7 nucleotides align to TRBD2. The CDR3 is 15 residues long. Germline CDR1 reads SGHTA; CDR2 reads FQGNSA. Trimming removed 5 bases from V and 2 bases from J; junction bases left unmatched: 9. DNA of the CDR3: TGTGCCAGCAGCCTGGTGGGGGGGGAAGCCTACGAGCAGTACTTC. Protein sequence: CASSLVGGEAYEQYF. The whole variable domain, filled in from reference TRBV7-2 and TRBJ2-7, reads GAGVSQSPSNKVTEKGKDVELRCDPISGHTALYWYRQSLGQGLEFLIYFQGNSAPDKSGLPSDRFSAERTGGSVSTLTIQRTQQEDSAVYLCASSLVGGEAYEQYFGPGTRLTVT.

This clone was counted a few times. The CDR3 is CASSVGDRGYEQYF. CDR3 coding DNA: TGTGCCAGCAGCGTAGGGGACAGGGGGTACGAGCAGTACTTC. This chain uses TRBV9 with TRBJ2-7; 11 nucleotides match TRBD1. CDR1 and CDR2 (germline): SGDLS, YYNGEE. The CDR3 is made up of 14 amino acids. Trimming took 0 bases from V and 4 from J; bases not matched to a gene: 0.

The rearrangement uses TRBV6-6 and TRBJ1-5; D remains ambiguous. CDR1 is MNHNY and CDR2 is SVGAGI in the germline V gene (reference sequence). V was cut by 7 bases and J by 2 bases, with 12 bases left in between. The CDR3 is 14 amino acids. The CDR3 region has the DNA TGTGCCAGCACCACTTCGGCGGGCAATCAGCCCCAGCATTTT. Its translation: CASTTSAGNQPQHF.

This clone has more than one count but fewer than ten. The CDR3, as DNA: TGTGCCAGCAGTCGGACGATCGGGGGGCTCGAGCAGTACTTC. Translated: CASSRTIGGLEQYF. This chain joins TRBV27 and TRBJ2-7; D perhaps matches TRBD2 (7 bases). Trimming removed 5 bases from V and 6 bases from J, with 17 bases in between. Germline V gene lookup returns CDR1 MNHEY and CDR2 SMNVEV (reference sequence). This CDR3 region has 14 residues.

This chain connects TRBV5-6 to TRBJ2-7; possible D gene TRBD2, 5 bases. This CDR3 has 15 residues. The V and J ends lost 1 base and 1 base respectively, with 12 bases between them. Germline V gene lookup returns CDR1 SGHDT and CDR2 YYEEEE. CDR3 protein: CASSLLGDNSYEQYF. The DNA for the CDR3 is TGTGCCAGCAGCTTGCTGGGAGACAATTCCTACGAGCAGTACTTC. Drawing the rest from reference TRBV5-6 and TRBJ2-7, the complete variable domain is DAGVTQSPTHLIKTRGQQVTLRCSPKSGHDTVSWYQQALGQGPQFIFQYYEEEERQRGNFPDRFSGHQFPNYSSELNVNALLLGDSALYLCASSLLGDNSYEQYFGPGTRLTVT.

This chain joins TRBV30 and TRBJ2-3; 9 bases map to TRBD2. The CDR3 has 15 amino acids. Per germline, CDR1 GTSNPN and CDR2 SVGIG (reference sequence). The V gene end was trimmed by 3 bases and the J gene end by 1 base; junction bases not matched to a gene: 5. The CDR3 DNA reads TGTGCCTGGAGCGCGTTAGCGGGGGGCACAGATACGCAGTATTTT. Its protein product is CAWSALAGGTDTQYF.

The chain links TRBV7-2 to TRBJ2-7, with unresolved D. Trimming stripped 9 bases from V and 1 base from J, with 19 bases between. The CDR3 loop spans 15 amino acids. CDR1 SGHTA and CDR2 FQGNSA come from the germline V gene. The CDR3 here is CASNPSQAPSYEQYF. In DNA, the CDR3 is TGTGCCAGTAATCCCTCCCAAGCGCCTTCCTACGAGCAGTACTTC.

The chain uses TRBV7-9 and TRBJ2-2; tentative D call: TRBD1 (6 bases). The CDR3 contains 16 residues. V was pared by 3 bases and J by 5 bases, with 16 bases between. The germline V gene has CDR1 SEHNR and CDR2 FQNEAQ (reference sequence). CDR3 DNA: TGTGCCAGCAGCTTCGAAGGGGGATCGGGGACCGGGGAGCTGTTTTTT. Its protein product is CASSFEGGSGTGELFF.

The genes are TRBV7-9 and TRBJ1-1, with no clear D. The CDR3 is 14 residues long. The germline V gene has CDR1 SEHNR and CDR2 FQNEAQ (reference sequence). Trimming pared 4 bases from V and 1 base from J, leaving 10 bases between. In DNA, the CDR3 is TGTGCCAGCAGCTCCTCCCCCCGGAACACTGAAGCTTTCTTT. The encoded protein is CASSSSPRNTEAFF.

The genes are TRBV5-1 and TRBJ2-2; D call uncertain. The CDR3 is 15 amino acids. Germline V lookup: CDR1 SGHRS, CDR2 YFSETQ. V was cut by 5 bases and J by 4 bases, with 15 bases left in between. CDR3 amino acids: CASRRTESPTGELFF. The CDR3 nucleotides read TGCGCCAGCAGGAGAACCGAGTCCCCCACCGGGGAGCTGTTTTTT.

The sample holds a few counts of this clone. CDR3 sequence: CASSVREDTGNTIYF. The CDR3 DNA reads TGTGCCAGCAGCGTACGTGAGGACACAGGAAACACCATATATTTT. The chain carries TRBV9 and TRBJ1-3; TRBD1 is a possible D gene (5 bases). CDR1 is SGDLS and CDR2 is YYNGEE in the germline V gene. V was clipped by 1 base and J by 4 bases, with 12 bases between them. This CDR3 region has 15 residues.

The chain recombines TRBV4-2 with TRBJ2-5; TRBD2 aligns across 7 bases. The CDR3 sequence is 15 residues long. The V and J ends lost 3 bases and 3 bases, in that order; junction bases with no gene match: 7. Germline assignment: CDR1 LGHNA and CDR2 YNFKEQ. CDR3 residues: CASSQAGLTEETQYF. Here the CDR3 DNA reads TGTGCCAGCAGCCAGGCGGGACTAACGGAAGAGACCCAGTACTTC.

The rearrangement uses TRBV5-1 and TRBJ2-1, with D possibly TRBD1 on 6 matching bases. CDR1 and CDR2 (germline): SGHRS, YFSETQ. There are 16 residues in the CDR3. V was shortened by 0 bases and J by 2 bases, with 12 bases between the two germline ends. The CDR3 reads CASSLDVGATYNEQFF. CDR3 DNA: TGCGCCAGCAGCTTGGATGTGGGGGCAACCTACAATGAGCAGTTCTTC.

The chain uses TRBV18 and TRBJ2-1; TRBD2 matches at 9 bases. The V gene end was trimmed by 3 bases and the J gene end by 7 bases; junction bases not matched to a gene: 4. Germline CDR1 KGHSH, CDR2 LQKENI. The CDR3 spans 14 residues. CDR3 loop: CASSPGTSRNEQFF. The CDR3 DNA reads TGTGCCAGCTCACCCGGGACTAGCAGGAATGAGCAGTTCTTC.

In nucleotides, the CDR3 is TGTGCCAGCAGAAGGACTAGCGGGAACACCGGGGAGCTGTTTTTT. Amino acids: CASRRTSGNTGELFF. The chain couples TRBV6-1 to TRBJ2-2, with 10 bases matching TRBD2. The CDR3 is 15 residues long. V gave up 6 bases and J gave up 1 base; unmatched junction bases: 2. Per the germline V gene, CDR1 is MNHNS and CDR2 is SASEGT.